This T cell receptor beta chain was identified in a study of cytomegalovirus exposure and HLA in healthy donors. Study-level results: HLA alleles were associated with some 16,000 TCR beta sequences in a later analysis at 0.05 false discovery rate. In a later analysis, compared with equally common non-associated chains, HLA-associated beta chains were more expanded.

The germline gives CDR1 SQVTM, CDR2 ANQGSEA. Deletions cut 4 bases from V and 11 bases from J, with 14 bases between. The CDR3 sequence is 11 residues long. Points on this clone: Its antigen is undetermined.

Vbeta (60) and Jbeta (13) primers were used in the PCR. The method was immunoSEQ multiplex PCR; TCRdb's version includes in-frame clones alone and lacks a portion of them. The sample yields under 200,000 clones, roughly 76% seen once. This sequence originates from a human donor in good health. The sequencing sample was made of PBMCs. This rearrangement joins TRBV29-1 to TRBJ1-1, with D tentatively TRBD1 (6 bases). CDR3 residues: CSVAGAAGAFF. As DNA, the CDR3 is TGCAGCGTTGCAGGGGCGGCTGGGGCTTTCTTT.